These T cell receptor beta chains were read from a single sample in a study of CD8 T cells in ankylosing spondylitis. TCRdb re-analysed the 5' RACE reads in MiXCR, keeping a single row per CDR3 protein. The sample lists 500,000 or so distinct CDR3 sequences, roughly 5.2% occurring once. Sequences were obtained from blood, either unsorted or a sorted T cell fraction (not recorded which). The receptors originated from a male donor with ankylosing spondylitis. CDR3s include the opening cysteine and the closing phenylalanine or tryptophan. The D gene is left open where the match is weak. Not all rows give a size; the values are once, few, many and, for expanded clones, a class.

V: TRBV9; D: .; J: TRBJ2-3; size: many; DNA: TGTGCCAGCAGCGCCACTGGGACCACAGATACGCAGTATTTT; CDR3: CASSATGTTDTQYF
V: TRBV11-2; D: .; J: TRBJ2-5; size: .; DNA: TGTGCCAGCAGCTTCACCTCAGGCGGGGAGACCCAGTACTTC; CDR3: CASSFTSGGETQYF
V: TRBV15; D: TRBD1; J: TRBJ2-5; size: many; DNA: TGTGCCACCAGCAGAGAATTAGGGACAGGAGAGACCCAGTACTTC; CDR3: CATSRELGTGETQYF
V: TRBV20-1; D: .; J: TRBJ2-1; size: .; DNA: TGCAGTGCTAGAGATCAACAGGAACGTCAACCTAGCTCCTACAATGAGCAGTTCTTC; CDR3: CSARDQQERQPSSYNEQFF
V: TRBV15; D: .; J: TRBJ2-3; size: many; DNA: TGTGCCACCAGCACAGGGGCTTTGGTGGGTACGCAGTATTTT; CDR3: CATSTGALVGTQYF
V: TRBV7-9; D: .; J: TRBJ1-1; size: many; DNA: TGTGCCAGCAGCTCCTCGGGGATCGGGATGGCAGCTTTCTTT; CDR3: CASSSSGIGMAAFF
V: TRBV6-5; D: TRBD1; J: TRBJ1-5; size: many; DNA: TGTGCCAGCAGTTATCTACGGGACAGATACAATCAGCCCCAGCATTTT; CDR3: CASSYLRDRYNQPQHF
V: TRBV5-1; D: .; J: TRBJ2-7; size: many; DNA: TGCGCCAGCAGCCCCCGGGACCGACACGAGCAGTACTTC; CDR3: CASSPRDRHEQYF
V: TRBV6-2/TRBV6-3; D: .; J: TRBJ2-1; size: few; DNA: TGTGCCAGCAGCCGACAGGACGTGGACTACAATGAGCAGTTCTTC; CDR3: CASSRQDVDYNEQFF
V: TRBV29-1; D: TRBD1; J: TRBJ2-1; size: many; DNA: TGCAGCGTGACAGGGTCCCTCAATGAGCAGTTCTTC; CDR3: CSVTGSLNEQFF
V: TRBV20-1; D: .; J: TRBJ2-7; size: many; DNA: TGCAGTGCTAGCTTGACGGGGGCCAGGCAGTACTTC; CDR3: CSASLTGARQYF
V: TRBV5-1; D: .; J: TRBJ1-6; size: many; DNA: TGCGCCAGCAGCTTCGACAGAAGAACTTCCTATAATTCACCCCTCCACTTT; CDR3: CASSFDRRTSYNSPLHF
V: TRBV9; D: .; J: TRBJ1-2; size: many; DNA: TGTGCCAGCAGCGTAGAGCCTGGGGACCTGAGGTATGGCTACACCTTC; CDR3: CASSVEPGDLRYGYTF
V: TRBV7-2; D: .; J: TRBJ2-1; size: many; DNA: TGTGCCAGCAGCTTCTGGCAGGGGCCCAACAATGAGCAGTTCTTC; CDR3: CASSFWQGPNNEQFF
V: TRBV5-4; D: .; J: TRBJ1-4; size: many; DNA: TGTGCCAGCAGCTTGGACAGGGACTTAAATGAAAAACTGTTTTTT; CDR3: CASSLDRDLNEKLFF
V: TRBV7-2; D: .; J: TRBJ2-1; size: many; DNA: TGTGCCAGCAGCTTAGCGGTCCCGTGGAATGAGCAGTTCTTC; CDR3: CASSLAVPWNEQFF
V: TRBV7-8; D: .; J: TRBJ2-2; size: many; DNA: TGTGCCAGCAGCTTTTATGTGGGCCTTTCCTACGCGAACACCGGGGAGCTGTTTTTT; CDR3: CASSFYVGLSYANTGELFF
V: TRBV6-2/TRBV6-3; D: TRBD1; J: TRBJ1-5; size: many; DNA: TGTGCCAGCAGTTTGGACAGGGGACCTCTCTATAGCAATCAGCCCCAGCATTTT; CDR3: CASSLDRGPLYSNQPQHF
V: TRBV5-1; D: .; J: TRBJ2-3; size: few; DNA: TGCGCCAGCAAACTGAAGCCGAGAGCAGATACGCAGTATTTT; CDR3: CASKLKPRADTQYF
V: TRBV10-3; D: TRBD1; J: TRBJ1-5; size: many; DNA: TGTGCCACCTTATCCTCAACAGGGGCGGGACAGCCCCAGCATTTT; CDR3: CATLSSTGAGQPQHF
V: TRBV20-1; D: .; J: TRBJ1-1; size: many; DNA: TGCAGTGCTAGAGATTGGTCTGGGAACACTGAAGCTTTCTTT; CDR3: CSARDWSGNTEAFF
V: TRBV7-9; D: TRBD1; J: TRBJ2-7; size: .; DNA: TGTGCCAGCAGCAACCCCGGGACAGCCTCCTACGAGCAGTACTTC; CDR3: CASSNPGTASYEQYF
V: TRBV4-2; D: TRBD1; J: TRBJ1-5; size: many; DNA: TGTGCCAGCAGCTCGACAGGGAATAGCAATCAGCCCCAGCATTTT; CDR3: CASSSTGNSNQPQHF
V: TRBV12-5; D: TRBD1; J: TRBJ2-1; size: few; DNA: TGTGCTAGTGGTCTCACGGCAGGGGGGCAGTTCTTC; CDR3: CASGLTAGGQFF
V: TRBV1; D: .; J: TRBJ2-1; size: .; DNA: TGCACCAGCAGCCATAATCAGCGGGAGGACAATGAGCAGTTCTTC; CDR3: CTSSHNQREDNEQFF
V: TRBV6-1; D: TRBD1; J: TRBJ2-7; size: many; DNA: TGTGCCAGCAGTAGACAGGGGCTTAGCTCCTACGAGCAGTACTTC; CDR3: CASSRQGLSSYEQYF